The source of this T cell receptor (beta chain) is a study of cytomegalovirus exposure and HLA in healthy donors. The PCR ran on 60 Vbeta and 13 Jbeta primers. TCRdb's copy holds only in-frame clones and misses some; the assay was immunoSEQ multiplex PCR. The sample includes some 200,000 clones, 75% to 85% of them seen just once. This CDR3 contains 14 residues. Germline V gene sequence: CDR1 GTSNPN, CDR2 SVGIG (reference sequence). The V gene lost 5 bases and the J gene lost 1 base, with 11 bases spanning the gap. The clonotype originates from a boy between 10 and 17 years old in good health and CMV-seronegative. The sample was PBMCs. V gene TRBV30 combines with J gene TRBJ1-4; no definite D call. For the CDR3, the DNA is TGTGCCTGGGGACGAGGGTTAACTAATGAAAAACTGTTTTTT. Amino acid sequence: CAWGRGLTNEKLFF.